The clone carrying this TCR beta chain was seen a few times. The antigen remains undetermined. The germline V and J ends were trimmed by 0 bases and 3 bases, with 12 bases remaining between them. The CDR3 has 15 residues. CDR1 is MGHRA and CDR2 is YSYEKL in the germline V gene. Unique molecular identifiers were incorporated during preparation of the TCRbeta library. Using its own MiXCR run on the PCR reads, TCRdb lists one record per CDR3 protein. The data hold 700,000 to 850,000 distinct CDR3 sequences, with about 16% observed a single time. The entry originates in a study of T-cell reconstitution after alpha-beta-depleted transplantation in children. General study findings and limits: There were reportedly several hundred expanded graft clones from which alpha-beta T cells came about two months after transplant.

The sequence derives from a male patient between 5 and 17 years old who had a stem cell transplant for acute lymphoblastic leukemia, so the T cells may come from the graft donor. The sample here was PBMCs, mostly from graft donor cells, taken 360 days after TCRalphabeta/CD19-depleted stem cell transplant. This rearrangement joins TRBV4-1 to TRBJ2-7; D is unclear. DNA for the CDR3: TGCGCCAGCAGCCAAGAAACCCTCTCCTACTACGAGCAGTACTTC. This encodes CASSQETLSYYEQYF.